This T cell receptor beta chain was obtained from a study of blood T cell repertoires in COVID-19. At the level of the study: Collection of acute and convalescent COVID-19 samples took place in the United States, Italy and Spain.

Using immunoSEQ multiplex PCR, the repertoire was profiled, and TCRdb retains in-frame clones only, with some absent. The table has about 300,000 clones, 85% to 90% seen once. CDR3 length equals 12 residues. Germline CDR1 and CDR2: SGHNT and YENEEA. The ends were cut back, 5 bases at V and 1 base at J, with 5 bases in the middle. What was sequenced was PBMCs or T cells enriched from blood (not recorded which). The chain couples TRBV11-3 to TRBJ1-1; D gene unclear. The TCR was taken from a man between 25 and 39 years old who had recovered from COVID-19. CDR3 loop: CASSRGNTEAFF. The CDR3 DNA follows: TGTGCCAGCAGCCGGGGGAACACTGAAGCTTTCTTT. Filled out from reference TRBV11-3 and TRBJ1-1, the complete variable domain reads EAGVVQSPRYKIIEKKQPVAFWCNPISGHNTLYWYLQNLGQGPELLIRYENEEAVDDSQLPKDRFSAERLKGVDSTLKIQPAELGDSAVYLCASSRGNTEAFFGQGTRLTVV.